This TCR beta chain was recorded in a study of T cells in Graves' hyperthyroidism and ophthalmopathy. Study as a whole: Peripheral blood was taken when the disease was first diagnosed, before any treatment began.

This clonotype occurred a few times. This may be a read error: a much more frequent sequence differs by one nucleotide. The V gene lost 4 bases and the J gene lost 0 bases, with 9 bases spanning the gap. The germline V gene encodes CDR1 MDHEN and CDR2 SYDVKM. This CDR3 region has 14 residues. Amplification targeted TCR beta CDR3 regions from RNA transcripts. The TCR CDR3 first-round RT-PCR relied on the HTBI primer set. TCRdb fed the multiplex PCR reads into MiXCR, producing one record per CDR3 protein. This sample yields approximately 400,000 distinct CDR3 sequences, of which 15% to 17% are seen a single time; less than 15% belongs to the top ten.

The V call is TRBV28, the J call TRBJ1-2; a weak D match, TRBD1 (5 bases). This receptor was identified in a woman aged 18 to 35 with Graves' hyperthyroidism. The source material was blood. In DNA form, the CDR3 reads TGTGCCAGCAGTTGGGGGGTAGCTAACTATGGCTACACCTTC. It codes for CASSWGVANYGYTF.